A single sample gave rise to the 15 T cell receptor beta chains below, sequenced in a study of blood T cell repertoires in COVID-19 (dated by TCRdb to the early 2020s). Receptor amplification or capture employed the immunoSEQ multiplex PCR assay. Entries here come from immuneACCESS through TCRdb and include only in-frame sequences with V and J called. Some clones fail to appear in such tables; in the studies checked, an unresolved V gene covers under half of the shortfall, and the cause of the remainder is unknown. The sample table holds 300,000 to 400,000 clones, of which roughly 90% were seen once. The ten largest account for around 2.7% of the sample. The specimen sequenced was PBMCs or T cells enriched from blood (not recorded which). These receptors originate from a man aged 55 to 70 who had recovered from COVID-19.

V usage is TRBV10-3 and J usage is TRBJ1-2, with TRBD1 matching over 8 bases. The germline V gene encodes CDR1 ENHRY and CDR2 SYGVKD. This CDR3 contains 19 residues. The ends lost 6 bases at V and 3 bases at J; junction bases unmatched: 21. The CDR3 protein is CAISGQGGQGATAYYGYTF. The DNA of the CDR3 is TGTGCCATCAGCGGCCAAGGTGGGCAGGGGGCCACCGCCTACTATGGCTACACCTTC.

V usage is TRBV18 and J usage is TRBJ1-3, with 7 bases identical to TRBD1. J lost 1 base, V lost 3 bases, and 0 bases had no gene match. This CDR3 is 14 amino acids long. From germline, CDR1 is KGHSH and CDR2 LQKENI. The CDR3 sequence is CASSPGQSGNTIYF. The CDR3, as DNA: TGTGCCAGCTCACCGGGACAGTCTGGAAACACCATATATTTT.

The gene calls are TRBV6-2 or TRBV6-3 and TRBJ1-2; possible D gene TRBD1, 5 bases. The CDR3 contains 14 residues. Germline V gene sequence: CDR1 MNHEY, CDR2 SVGEGT. Trimming took 5 bases from V and 3 from J, leaving 13 bases between them. As DNA, the CDR3 is TGTGCCAGCAGTATGGACACAACTTACTATGGCTACACCTTC. This translates into CASSMDTTYYGYTF.

This chain connects TRBV24-1 to TRBJ2-1; 11 bases are a match to TRBD2. The CDR3 spans 15 residues. Germline loops: CDR1 KGHDR, CDR2 SFDVKD. The trim removed 4 bases at V and 5 bases at J, leaving 3 bases unmatched. CDR3 DNA sequence: TGTGCCACCAGTGACACGACTAGCGGGAACAATGAGCAGTTCTTC. Amino acids: CATSDTTSGNNEQFF.

The chain recombines TRBV2 with TRBJ1-2; D remains ambiguous. With 9 bases removed from V and 7 bases from J, the gap between germline ends came to 18 bases. There are 13 residues in the CDR3. Germline lookup yields CDR1 SNHLY and CDR2 FYNNEI. The CDR3 DNA follows: TGTGCCAGAACCCCTAGCGTTTCCGCTGGCTACACCTTC. It specifies CARTPSVSAGYTF.

The V and J genes are TRBV25-1 and TRBJ1-6; D is undetermined. The V gene's germline CDR1 is MGHDK and CDR2 SYGVNS. CDR3 size: 13 residues. The germline V and J ends were trimmed by 3 bases and 3 bases, with 3 bases remaining between them. CDR3 sequence: CASSDLYNSPLHF. CDR3 coding DNA: TGTGCCAGCAGTGACCTCTATAATTCACCCCTCCACTTT.

This clone was observed once. V is TRBV7-3 and J is TRBJ2-3, with TRBD1 as a possible D gene (6 bases). V gave up 5 bases and J gave up 4 bases, with 10 bases separating them. There are 13 residues in the CDR3. Germline values: CDR1 SGHTA, CDR2 FQGTGA. This chain's CDR3 is CASSLQGADTQYF. The CDR3 nucleotides read TGTGCCAGCAGCCTACAGGGAGCAGATACGCAGTATTTT. Looking up the rest from reference TRBV7-3 and TRBJ2-3 gives the full variable domain: GAGVSQTPSNKVTEKGKYVELRCDPISGHTALYWYRQSLGQGPEFLIYFQGTGAADDSGLPNDRFFAVRPEGSVSTLKIQRTERGDSAVYLCASSLQGADTQYFGPGTRLTVL.

The chain couples TRBV9 to TRBJ1-3; D not resolved. V lost 7 bases and J 4 bases, leaving 9 bases between the germline ends. CDR1 and CDR2 (germline): SGDLS, YYNGEE. The CDR3 covers 12 residues. The CDR3 spells CASRSLGNTIYF. The CDR3 nucleotides read TGTGCCAGCCGGAGTTTAGGAAACACCATATATTTT.

The chain links TRBV2 to TRBJ1-2; 9 bases are shared with TRBD1. The length of the CDR3 is 13 residues. Trimming at V came to 6 bases and at J to 6 bases, leaving 5 bases not matched to a gene. CDR1 is SNHLY and CDR2 is FYNNEI in the germline V gene. CDR3 sequence (DNA): TGTGCCAGCAGGGGGGGGACAGGGAATGGCTACACCTTC. Amino acid sequence: CASRGGTGNGYTF. Full variable domain (outside the CDR3, taken from reference TRBV2 and TRBJ1-2): EPEVTQTPSHQVTQMGQEVILRCVPISNHLYFYWYRQILGQKVEFLVSFYNNEISEKSEIFDDQFSVERPDGSNFTLKIRSTKLEDSAMYFCASRGGTGNGYTFGSGTRLTVV.

The chain carries TRBV10-1 and TRBJ2-1, with a tentative D call TRBD2 (5 bases). The CDR3 sequence is 14 residues long. Germline V gene data show CDR1 as WNHNN and CDR2 as SYGVQD (reference sequence). V shed 2 bases and J shed 3 bases, with 8 bases lying between them. The CDR3 nucleotides read TGCGCCAGCAGTGAGCAGCGGAACTACAATGAGCAGTTCTTC. Translation: CASSEQRNYNEQFF.

This CDR3 reads CASSPASPYSNQPQHF. Here the CDR3 DNA reads TGCGCCAGCAGCCCTGCGTCACCGTATAGCAATCAGCCCCAGCATTTT. The chain couples TRBV4-1 to TRBJ1-5; D unresolved. With 4 bases removed from V and 0 bases from J, the gap between germline ends came to 13 bases. The CDR3 spans 16 residues. Germline values: CDR1 MGHRA, CDR2 YSYEKL.

The chain couples TRBV15 to TRBJ2-6, with D perhaps matching TRBD1 (5 bases). The germline gives CDR1 LNHNV, CDR2 YYDKDF (reference sequence). Trimming stripped 3 bases from V and 3 bases from J, with 15 bases between. The length of the CDR3 is 17 residues. This CDR3 is CATSRETVVRGANVLTF. CDR3 bases: TGTGCCACCAGCAGGGAGACAGTGGTTCGTGGGGCCAACGTCCTGACTTTC.

V gene TRBV25-1 combines with J gene TRBJ2-7; 10 bases are a match to TRBD2. The junction had 12 bases not matched to a gene; V was cut back by 7 bases and J by 0 bases. From germline, CDR1 is MGHDK and CDR2 SYGVNS. The CDR3 length is 17 residues. As DNA, the CDR3 is TGTGCCAGCAAAGACGAACTCGGGACTAGCGCCTCCTACGAGCAGTACTTC. Translating gives CASKDELGTSASYEQYF.

The chain uses TRBV7-3 and TRBJ2-5; D possibly corresponds to TRBD1 (6 bases). V gave up 5 bases and J gave up 7 bases, with 11 bases separating them. Germline V CDR1 and CDR2: SGHTA, FQGTGA. The CDR3 is 12 amino acids. CDR3 in DNA: TGTGCCAGCAGCGCCGTAGGGGGGACCCAGTACTTC. As protein: CASSAVGGTQYF.

This clone was counted a few times. The V call is TRBV4-1, the J call TRBJ1-2; tentatively, D is TRBD1 (6 bases). The CDR3 length is 16 residues. V dropped 4 bases and J dropped 8 bases, with 23 bases sitting between them. Germline lookup yields CDR1 MGHRA and CDR2 YSYEKL. The CDR3 reads CASSRSLRGRYAGYTF. Here the CDR3 DNA reads TGCGCCAGCAGCCGATCACTCAGGGGCCGCTACGCGGGCTACACCTTC.